The rows below give T cell receptor beta chains drawn from one sample of a study of T cell changes during pregnancy in multiple sclerosis. Produced via immunoSEQ multiplex PCR; TCRdb's table is partial and in-frame only. The repertoire consists of about 110,000 clones, with around 90% occurring once and the leading ten covering about 1.5%. This specimen consisted of peripheral blood, obtained in the third trimester of pregnancy. The origin of the receptors is a female donor with multiple sclerosis, enrolled in a pregnancy study. Each CDR3 is given with its conserved first and last residue. Each record gives: D gene, clone size, J gene, V gene, CDR3 protein, CDR3 DNA. A D gene is named only where the DNA matches it firmly. The size of a clone is reported for some rows only, either as once, few or many, or as a class for expanded clones.

D gene: TRBD1; clone size: -; J gene: TRBJ2-2; V gene: TRBV7-3; CDR3 protein: CASSSGQGFPGELFF; CDR3 DNA: TGTGCCAGCAGCTCGGGACAGGGGTTCCCCGGGGAGCTGTTTTTT
D gene: -; clone size: -; J gene: TRBJ2-1; V gene: TRBV27; CDR3 protein: CASSLPPGTRGEQFF; CDR3 DNA: TGTGCCAGCAGTTTACCCCCGGGAACCCGGGGGGAGCAGTTCTTC
D gene: -; clone size: -; J gene: TRBJ1-2; V gene: TRBV9; CDR3 protein: CASGGTVGYTF; CDR3 DNA: TGTGCCAGTGGGGGCACTGTAGGCTACACCTTC
D gene: -; clone size: -; J gene: TRBJ2-1; V gene: TRBV19; CDR3 protein: CASSIIWRGRGGNEQFF; CDR3 DNA: TGTGCCAGTAGTATAATTTGGCGGGGGCGCGGGGGCAATGAGCAGTTCTTC
D gene: TRBD2; clone size: once; J gene: TRBJ2-2; V gene: TRBV7-9; CDR3 protein: CASSPFQWEAGAGELFF; CDR3 DNA: TGTGCCAGCAGCCCATTCCAATGGGAGGCGGGGGCCGGGGAGCTGTTTTTT
D gene: -; clone size: -; J gene: TRBJ2-7; V gene: TRBV2; CDR3 protein: CASKTPGLFYEQYF; CDR3 DNA: TGTGCCAGCAAAACACCGGGGTTATTCTACGAGCAGTACTTC
D gene: -; clone size: -; J gene: TRBJ2-1; V gene: TRBV28; CDR3 protein: CASSPRKFPAYNEQFF; CDR3 DNA: TGTGCCAGCAGTCCTCGTAAGTTTCCGGCCTACAATGAGCAGTTCTTC
D gene: TRBD1; clone size: -; J gene: TRBJ1-5; V gene: TRBV7-3; CDR3 protein: CASSEGANQPQHF; CDR3 DNA: TGTGCCAGCAGCGAGGGGGCGAATCAGCCCCAGCATTTT
D gene: -; clone size: -; J gene: TRBJ2-3; V gene: TRBV7-9; CDR3 protein: CASSRGTHSADTQYF; CDR3 DNA: TGTGCCAGCAGCCGCGGGACTCATTCGGCGGATACGCAGTATTTT
D gene: TRBD1; clone size: -; J gene: TRBJ1-5; V gene: TRBV2; CDR3 protein: CASSASGQGNQPQHF; CDR3 DNA: TGTGCCAGCAGTGCTTCGGGACAGGGCAATCAGCCCCAGCATTTT
D gene: -; clone size: -; J gene: TRBJ1-1; V gene: TRBV7-9; CDR3 protein: CASSFNMNTEAFF; CDR3 DNA: TGTGCCAGCAGCTTTAATATGAACACTGAAGCTTTCTTT
D gene: -; clone size: -; J gene: TRBJ1-1; V gene: TRBV6-5; CDR3 protein: CASGQRITEAFF; CDR3 DNA: TGTGCCAGCGGACAGAGGATTACTGAAGCTTTCTTT
D gene: TRBD1; clone size: -; J gene: TRBJ2-2; V gene: TRBV7-9; CDR3 protein: CASSPFYGTANTGELFF; CDR3 DNA: TGTGCCAGCAGCCCCTTCTACGGGACAGCCAACACCGGGGAGCTGTTTTTT
D gene: TRBD1; clone size: -; J gene: TRBJ1-4; V gene: TRBV30; CDR3 protein: CAWSWEVGGRNEKLFF; CDR3 DNA: TGTGCCTGGAGTTGGGAGGTAGGGGGCCGTAATGAAAAACTGTTTTTT
D gene: TRBD1; clone size: -; J gene: TRBJ2-5; V gene: TRBV19; CDR3 protein: CASSTRDSEETQYF; CDR3 DNA: TGTGCCAGTAGTACCCGGGACAGCGAAGAGACCCAGTACTTC
D gene: -; clone size: -; J gene: TRBJ2-2; V gene: TRBV7-3; CDR3 protein: CASSPRTYTGELFF; CDR3 DNA: TGTGCCAGCAGCCCCCGAACATACACCGGGGAGCTGTTTTTT
D gene: -; clone size: -; J gene: TRBJ2-7; V gene: TRBV19; CDR3 protein: CASSSRLGTYEQYF; CDR3 DNA: TGTGCCAGTAGTTCAAGACTAGGGACCTACGAGCAGTACTTC
D gene: TRBD1; clone size: -; J gene: TRBJ2-3; V gene: TRBV5-5; CDR3 protein: CASSFLDRINTDTQYF; CDR3 DNA: TGTGCCAGCAGCTTCCTGGACAGGATTAACACAGATACGCAGTATTTT
D gene: TRBD2; clone size: once; J gene: TRBJ2-5; V gene: TRBV5-1; CDR3 protein: CASSTGGKETQYF; CDR3 DNA: TGCGCCAGCTCTACGGGAGGGAAAGAGACCCAGTACTTC
D gene: TRBD1; clone size: -; J gene: TRBJ1-4; V gene: TRBV6-5; CDR3 protein: CASSDGQGRFF; CDR3 DNA: TGTGCCAGCAGCGACGGACAGGGGCGGTTTTTT
D gene: TRBD2; clone size: -; J gene: TRBJ2-1; V gene: TRBV9; CDR3 protein: CASSQGLAGMNEQFF; CDR3 DNA: TGTGCCAGCAGCCAGGGACTAGCGGGGATGAATGAGCAGTTCTTC
D gene: TRBD2; clone size: -; J gene: TRBJ2-1; V gene: TRBV6-8; CDR3 protein: CASNPRDYTYNEQFF; CDR3 DNA: TGTGCCAGCAACCCCAGGGACTATACCTACAATGAGCAGTTCTTC
D gene: TRBD2; clone size: -; J gene: TRBJ2-2; V gene: TRBV6-5; CDR3 protein: CASRLAGGTSRELFF; CDR3 DNA: TGTGCCAGCAGACTAGCGGGAGGTACCAGCCGGGAGCTGTTTTTT
D gene: -; clone size: -; J gene: TRBJ1-5; V gene: TRBV27; CDR3 protein: CASSPSITGRSNQPQHF; CDR3 DNA: TGTGCCAGCAGTCCCTCGATTACAGGGAGAAGCAATCAGCCCCAGCATTTT
D gene: TRBD2; clone size: -; J gene: TRBJ2-1; V gene: TRBV7-3; CDR3 protein: CASSPLGGTSGGLEQFF; CDR3 DNA: TGTGCCAGCAGCCCCCTAGGGGGTACTAGCGGGGGTTTGGAGCAGTTCTTC
D gene: -; clone size: -; J gene: TRBJ1-1; V gene: TRBV7-3; CDR3 protein: CASSSGHANTEAFF; CDR3 DNA: TGTGCCAGCAGCTCCGGACATGCGAACACTGAAGCTTTCTTT
D gene: TRBD1; clone size: -; J gene: TRBJ1-6; V gene: TRBV30; CDR3 protein: CAWSRQGGNSPLHF; CDR3 DNA: TGTGCCTGGAGTCGCCAGGGGGGCAATTCACCCCTCCACTTT
D gene: TRBD2; clone size: -; J gene: TRBJ2-1; V gene: TRBV6-1; CDR3 protein: CASSEAWGGGGNEQFF; CDR3 DNA: TGTGCCAGCAGTGAAGCGTGGGGGGGTGGGGGCAATGAGCAGTTCTTC
D gene: TRBD1; clone size: -; J gene: TRBJ1-1; V gene: TRBV5-4; CDR3 protein: CASTPREGAPGTEAFF; CDR3 DNA: TGTGCCAGCACCCCTCGGGAGGGGGCGCCGGGGACTGAAGCTTTCTTT
D gene: -; clone size: -; J gene: TRBJ1-5; V gene: TRBV27; CDR3 protein: CASSFSGEGQPQHF; CDR3 DNA: TGTGCCAGCAGTTTTAGTGGGGAGGGTCAGCCCCAGCATTTT
D gene: TRBD2; clone size: -; J gene: TRBJ2-1; V gene: TRBV7-9; CDR3 protein: CASTLSRLAGNEQFF; CDR3 DNA: TGTGCCAGCACCCTAAGTAGACTAGCGGGAAATGAGCAGTTCTTC
D gene: TRBD2; clone size: -; J gene: TRBJ2-1; V gene: TRBV2; CDR3 protein: CASRSSSAGVTNEQFF; CDR3 DNA: TGTGCCAGCAGATCTAGTAGTGCGGGAGTTACCAATGAGCAGTTCTTC
D gene: TRBD1; clone size: -; J gene: TRBJ1-5; V gene: TRBV28; CDR3 protein: CASGGGTGGLDGNQPQHF; CDR3 DNA: TGTGCCAGCGGGGGAGGGACAGGGGGCCTTGATGGCAATCAGCCCCAGCATTTT
D gene: -; clone size: -; J gene: TRBJ2-7; V gene: TRBV19; CDR3 protein: CASSHSGDLEQYF; CDR3 DNA: TGTGCCAGTAGTCACTCGGGGGACTTAGAGCAGTACTTC
D gene: -; clone size: -; J gene: TRBJ2-3; V gene: TRBV5-1; CDR3 protein: CASSLDSATDTQYF; CDR3 DNA: TGCGCCAGCAGCTTGGATAGCGCGACAGATACGCAGTATTTT
D gene: -; clone size: -; J gene: TRBJ2-7; V gene: TRBV10-3; CDR3 protein: CAIKDSPYEQYF; CDR3 DNA: TGTGCCATCAAGGACAGCCCCTACGAGCAGTACTTC
D gene: TRBD2; clone size: -; J gene: TRBJ2-7; V gene: TRBV7-2; CDR3 protein: CASSFIAGGNYEQYF; CDR3 DNA: TGTGCCAGCAGCTTTATAGCGGGGGGGAACTACGAGCAGTACTTC
D gene: -; clone size: -; J gene: TRBJ2-1; V gene: TRBV19; CDR3 protein: CASSVSGRSSYNEQFF; CDR3 DNA: TGTGCCAGTAGTGTTTCGGGGAGAAGCTCCTACAATGAGCAGTTCTTC
D gene: -; clone size: -; J gene: TRBJ2-7; V gene: TRBV7-3; CDR3 protein: CASSVTAGYEQYF; CDR3 DNA: TGTGCCAGCAGCGTAACCGCGGGTTACGAGCAGTACTTC
D gene: -; clone size: -; J gene: TRBJ2-5; V gene: TRBV7-3; CDR3 protein: CASSLSTGRGQETQYF; CDR3 DNA: TGTGCCAGCAGCTTAAGTACAGGAAGGGGGCAAGAGACCCAGTACTTC
D gene: TRBD2; clone size: -; J gene: TRBJ2-3; V gene: TRBV27; CDR3 protein: CASKTGLAGTDTQYF; CDR3 DNA: TGTGCCAGCAAGACGGGACTAGCGGGAACAGATACGCAGTATTTT
D gene: TRBD1; clone size: -; J gene: TRBJ1-1; V gene: TRBV27; CDR3 protein: CASSLGTGSVNTEAFF; CDR3 DNA: TGTGCCAGCAGTCTCGGGACAGGGTCGGTGAACACTGAAGCTTTCTTT
D gene: -; clone size: -; J gene: TRBJ1-5; V gene: TRBV27; CDR3 protein: CASSPFGGGNQPQHF; CDR3 DNA: TGTGCCAGCAGTCCCTTTGGGGGGGGCAATCAGCCCCAGCATTTT
D gene: -; clone size: -; J gene: TRBJ2-5; V gene: TRBV28; CDR3 protein: CASSFRGLGETQYF; CDR3 DNA: TGTGCCAGCAGTTTCCGAGGCCTGGGAGAGACCCAGTACTTC
D gene: TRBD2; clone size: -; J gene: TRBJ2-1; V gene: TRBV5-1; CDR3 protein: CASSLWTRDGDEQFF; CDR3 DNA: TGCGCCAGCAGCTTGTGGACTAGGGATGGAGATGAGCAGTTCTTC
D gene: -; clone size: -; J gene: TRBJ1-1; V gene: TRBV11-1; CDR3 protein: CASSRARGGNTEAFF; CDR3 DNA: TGTGCCAGCAGCCGCGCCCGAGGGGGGAACACTGAAGCTTTCTTT